The 14 T cell receptor beta chains presented below share a single source sample, sequenced in a study of T cell repertoires in cytomegalovirus infection. Each CDR3 protein is one row after TCRdb ran MiXCR on the reads. Of around 180,000 distinct CDR3 sequences in the sample, over 25% were seen once. Sequenced material: PBMCs. Every receptor here comes from a human donor in good health (CMV status not recorded). Some clones in this sample may be carry-over from other donors' samples.

This clonotype was seen a single time. The chain uses TRBV30 and TRBJ1-1; tentative D call: TRBD1 (6 bases). The V end lost 3 bases, the J end lost 0 bases, and 14 bases lay between the germline ends. The germline V gene encodes CDR1 GTSNPN and CDR2 SVGIG (reference sequence). The CDR3 length is 15 residues. In DNA, the CDR3 is TGTGCCTGGAGCGATACAGGGTTTATGAACACTGAAGCTTTCTTT. Translation gives CAWSDTGFMNTEAFF.

This clonotype was seen repeatedly, ten times or more. The chain combines TRBV7-2 with TRBJ2-4, with D perhaps matching TRBD1 (5 bases). The CDR3 has 14 amino acids. The germline V and J ends were trimmed by 1 base and 8 bases, with 12 bases remaining between them. The germline V gene encodes CDR1 SGHTA and CDR2 FQGNSA. The DNA of the CDR3 is TGTGCCAGCAGCTTAGATCAGGGATCGGACATTCAGTACTTC. Encoded protein: CASSLDQGSDIQYF.

V and J are TRBV5-5 and TRBJ1-5; D call uncertain. CDR1 is SGHKS and CDR2 is YYEKEE in the germline V gene (reference sequence). V dropped 2 bases and J dropped 5 bases, with 8 bases sitting between them. This CDR3 region has 13 residues. In DNA form, the CDR3 reads TGTGCCAGCAGCTTCTCGTCCGATCAGCCCCAGCATTTT. It specifies CASSFSSDQPQHF.

This clonotype was counted ten times or more. The J gene is TRBJ1-1, the V gene TRBV11-2; D not certain. Germline CDR1 is SGHAT and CDR2 is FQNNGV. The V gene lost 5 bases and the J gene lost 4 bases, with 11 bases spanning the gap. This CDR3 region has 13 residues. The CDR3 region has the DNA TGTGCCAGCAGCCGTACCTCGGCCACTGAAGCTTTCTTT. Translation: CASSRTSATEAFF.

In its sample, this clonotype was seen a few times. The chain couples TRBV4-2 to TRBJ2-2; tentatively, D is TRBD1 (6 bases). The CDR3 spans 15 residues. Trimming left V 0 bases short and J 5 bases short, with 10 bases between. Looked up from germline, CDR1 is LGHNA and CDR2 is YNFKEQ. The CDR3 region has the DNA TGTGCCAGCAGCCAAGAGGGGGCCCGGACCGGGGAGCTGTTTTTT. Translating it yields CASSQEGARTGELFF.

This clonotype has more than one count but fewer than ten. CDR3 protein: CASSSSGQAYYEQYF. In nucleotides, the CDR3 is TGTGCCAGCAGTTCCTCTGGACAGGCCTACTACGAGCAGTACTTC. J is TRBJ2-7 and V is TRBV6-2 or TRBV6-3; 7 nucleotides align to TRBD1. Trimming cost V 4 bases and J 3 bases; bases outside gene matches: 9. The CDR3 runs to 15 residues. Per germline, CDR1 MNHEY and CDR2 SVGEGT.

Turning to this clonotype: At one end the junction does not follow the germline gene, possibly because of a read error. The chain employs TRBV19 and TRBJ2-7, with TRBD1 matching over 7 bases. The CDR3 covers 14 residues. Germline V gene data show CDR1 as LNHDA and CDR2 as SQIVND (reference sequence). The CDR3 loop is CAGSSGQPSYEQYF. CDR3 coding DNA: TGTGCCGGTAGTTCGGGACAGCCCTCCTACGAGCAGTACTTC.

This clonotype was observed a handful of times. The CDR3, as DNA: TGCGCCAGCAGCGGTGTGATAGCGGGGGGGCGCGGCACAGATACGCAGTATTTT. As protein: CASSGVIAGGRGTDTQYF. The V call is TRBV5-1, the J call TRBJ2-3, with TRBD2 identical over 11 bases. V lost 4 bases to trimming and J lost 1 base; unmatched junction nucleotides: 11. CDR3 length: 18 residues. CDR1 and CDR2 (germline): SGHRS, YFSETQ.

This clonotype was picked up a small number of times. The chain employs TRBV20-1 and TRBJ1-2, with 11 bases matching TRBD1. Germline V CDR1 and CDR2: DFQATT, SNEGSKA (reference sequence). This CDR3 comprises 13 residues. The J segment lost 7 bases and the V segment lost 6 bases, leaving 7 bases of the junction unmatched. CDR3 region: CSATDRGRPGYTF. DNA for the CDR3: TGCAGTGCCACGGACAGGGGGCGTCCTGGCTACACCTTC.

The V call is TRBV6-2 or TRBV6-3, the J call TRBJ2-1; 7 bases match TRBD1. Germline loops: CDR1 MNHEY, CDR2 SVGEGT. The V and J ends lost 7 bases and 5 bases, in that order; junction bases with no gene match: 5. The CDR3 length is 13 residues. The DNA for the CDR3 is TGTGCCAGCACGGGTCAGGGGGACAATGAGCAGTTCTTC. This codes for CASTGQGDNEQFF.

The chain has TRBV10-3 and TRBJ2-7, with D perhaps given as TRBD1 or TRBD2 (5 bases each). V was trimmed by 10 bases and J by 5 bases, leaving 15 bases between them. The CDR3 length is 12 residues. The germline V gene encodes CDR1 ENHRY and CDR2 SYGVKD. This CDR3 is CASRGVGDEQYF. CDR3 DNA: TGTGCCAGCCGAGGGGTAGGCGACGAGCAGTACTTC.

The rearrangement uses TRBV7-2 and TRBJ1-2, with D uncertain. Germline CDR1 SGHTA, CDR2 FQGNSA. This CDR3 comprises 16 residues. V lost 3 bases, J lost 0 bases, and 14 bases lay in between. The CDR3 is CASSFMMSAANYGYTF. The CDR3, as DNA: TGTGCCAGCAGCTTCATGATGTCAGCGGCTAACTATGGCTACACCTTC.

This clonotype was observed a handful of times. This chain joins TRBV10-2 and TRBJ2-5; no clear D gene. With 3 bases removed from V and 5 bases from J, the gap between germline ends came to 13 bases. The CDR3 covers 14 residues. CDR1 WSHSY and CDR2 SAAADI come from the germline V gene. The CDR3 DNA reads TGCGCCAGCAGTGATCGGACGGCTTGGGAGACCCAGTACTTC. Protein product: CASSDRTAWETQYF.

This clonotype has a handful of counts. The chain joins TRBV7-9 to TRBJ1-1; TRBD1 aligns across 7 bases. Germline CDR1 SEHNR, CDR2 FQNEAQ (reference sequence). The CDR3 loop spans 15 amino acids. J was trimmed by 5 bases and V by 2 bases; bases with no gene match: 8. The CDR3 DNA is TGTGCCAGCAGCTTATCGGGACAGAGAGGTACTGAAGCTTTCTTT. Protein: CASSLSGQRGTEAFF.